The 5 T cell receptor beta chains given below trace back to one sample, sequenced in a study of blood T cell repertoires in COVID-19. Some clones are missing from TCRdb's copy, which holds only in-frame ones; the method was immunoSEQ multiplex PCR. This sample yields fewer than 90,000 clones, of which 88% are seen a single time; around 1.5% belongs to the top ten. Sequencing was carried out using peripheral blood. The receptors come from a human donor in a cohort sampled during active COVID-19.

This rearrangement joins TRBV27 to TRBJ2-7; D may be TRBD1 (5 bases). V was trimmed by 3 bases and J by 9 bases, leaving 9 bases between them. Germline V gene data show CDR1 as MNHEY and CDR2 as SMNVEV (reference sequence). The length of the CDR3 is 11 residues. This chain's CDR3 is CASSLADTQYF. The CDR3 DNA follows: TGTGCCAGCAGTTTGGCGGACACGCAGTACTTC.

V usage is TRBV11-2 and J usage is TRBJ2-7; D gene ambiguous. V lost 8 bases to trimming and J lost 2 bases, with 16 bases between them. The CDR3 has 14 amino acids. Germline values: CDR1 SGHAT, CDR2 FQNNGV. Here the CDR3 reads CASSPPYAAYEQYF. The CDR3 coding sequence is TGTGCCAGCTCCCCCCCCTACGCCGCCTACGAGCAGTACTTC.

The chain carries TRBV28 and TRBJ2-7; the match to TRBD2 covers 9 bases. Losses at the gene ends were 7 bases for V and 2 bases for J; bases not matched to a gene: 9. The CDR3 length is 15 residues. Germline CDR1 MDHEN, CDR2 SYDVKM. CDR3 DNA: TGTGCCAGCACCGAATCGCGGGAGGGAACCTACGAGCAGTACTTC. Translation: CASTESREGTYEQYF.

V is TRBV29-1 and J is TRBJ1-5; the match to TRBD1 covers 7 bases. V shed 4 bases, J shed 6 bases, and the junction held 3 bases outside the gene matches. This CDR3 region has 12 residues. Germline V lookup: CDR1 SQVTM, CDR2 ANQGSEA. The CDR3 spells CSVAGGGQPQHF. The CDR3 nucleotides read TGCAGCGTTGCAGGGGGTGGTCAGCCCCAGCATTTT.

This clone was detected only a few times. V is TRBV28 and J is TRBJ2-2, with a tentative D call TRBD1 (6 bases). V gave up 7 bases and J gave up 4 bases, with 13 bases separating them. In germline, CDR1 is MDHEN, CDR2 SYDVKM. CDR3 length: 14 residues. The CDR3 loop reads CASKAQGATGELFF. The CDR3 DNA is TGTGCCAGCAAGGCACAGGGAGCCACCGGGGAGCTGTTTTTT.